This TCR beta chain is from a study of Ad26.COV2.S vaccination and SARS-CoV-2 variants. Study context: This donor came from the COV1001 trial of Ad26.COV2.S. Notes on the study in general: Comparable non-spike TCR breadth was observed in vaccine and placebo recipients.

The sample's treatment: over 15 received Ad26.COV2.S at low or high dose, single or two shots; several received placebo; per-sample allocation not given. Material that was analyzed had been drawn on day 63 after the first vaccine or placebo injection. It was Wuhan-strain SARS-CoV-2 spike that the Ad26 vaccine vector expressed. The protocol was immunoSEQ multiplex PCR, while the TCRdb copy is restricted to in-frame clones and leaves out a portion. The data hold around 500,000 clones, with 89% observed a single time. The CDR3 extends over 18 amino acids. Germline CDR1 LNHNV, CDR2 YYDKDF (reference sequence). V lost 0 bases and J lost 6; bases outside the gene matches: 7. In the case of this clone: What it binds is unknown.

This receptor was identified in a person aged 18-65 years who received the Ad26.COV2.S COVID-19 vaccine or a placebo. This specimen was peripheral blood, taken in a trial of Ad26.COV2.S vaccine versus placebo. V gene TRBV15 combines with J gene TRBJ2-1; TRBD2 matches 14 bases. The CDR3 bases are TGTGCCACCAGCAGAGAGCCAAAGACTAGCGGGAGGGCCAATGAGCAGTTCTTC. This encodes CATSREPKTSGRANEQFF. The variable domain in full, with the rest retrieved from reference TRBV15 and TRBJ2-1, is DAMVIQNPRYQVTQFGKPVTLSCSQTLNHNVMYWYQQKSSQAPKLLFHYYDKDFNNEADTPDNFQSRRPNTSFCFLDIRSPGLGDTAMYLCATSREPKTSGRANEQFFGPGTRLTVL.